This T cell receptor beta chain was documented in a study of breast tumors, draining lymph nodes, adjacent tissues. Whole-study results and caveats: Luminal-like breast cancer showed significantly higher tumor–nontumor repertoire similarity than basal-like. Tumor TCR diversity was below lymph nodes but above nontumor tissue.

TCRdb ran MiXCR on the multiplex PCR reads and lists one entry per CDR3 protein. Of 84,000 or so distinct CDR3 sequences in the sample, approximately 31% were seen once. Breast cancer patients provided tissue from their axillary draining lymph nodes. In the case of this clonotype: Its antigen is currently unknown.

Germline V lookup: CDR1 SGHAT, CDR2 FQNNGV. The trim removed 2 bases at V and 7 bases at J, leaving 6 bases unmatched. The CDR3 length is 16 residues. The chain carries TRBV11-2 and TRBJ1-6, with 9 positions matching TRBD1. The clonotype comes from a female donor with breast cancer. Some clones in this sample may be carry-over from other donors' samples. The sequencing input was axillary lymph node tissue. CDR3 loop: CASSLWTGALNSPLHF. The CDR3 DNA reads as TGTGCCAGCAGCTTATGGACAGGGGCTTTGAATTCACCCCTCCACTTT.